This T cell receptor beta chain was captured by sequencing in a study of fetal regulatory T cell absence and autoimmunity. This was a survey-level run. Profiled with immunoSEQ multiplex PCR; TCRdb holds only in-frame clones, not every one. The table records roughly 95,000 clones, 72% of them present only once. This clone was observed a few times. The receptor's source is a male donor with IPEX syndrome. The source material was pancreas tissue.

As DNA, the CDR3 is TGTGCCAGCAGTTTGGACAGCTACACCGGGGAGCTGTTTTTT. Its protein product is CASSLDSYTGELFF. This chain joins TRBV11-2 and TRBJ2-2, with D perhaps matching TRBD1 (6 bases). The CDR3 consists of 14 residues. Germline assignment: CDR1 SGHAT and CDR2 FQNNGV. Trimming stripped 6 bases from V and 3 bases from J, with 11 bases between.